A selection of T cell receptor beta chains follows, all from one sample in a study of blood T cell repertoires in COVID-19. Here immunoSEQ multiplex PCR was the method, and the copy in TCRdb shows in-frame clones only, minus some. This table has 200,000 to 250,000 clones, more than 70% appearing once. Source material: peripheral blood. The receptors were gathered from a woman older than 75 with acute or convalescent COVID-19. CDR3s include the opening cysteine and the closing phenylalanine or tryptophan. The D gene is left open where the match is weak. Some rows have no size entry. The others give once, few or many, or a class for an expanded clone.

17 TRBJ2-5 TRBV18 . TRBD2 CASSLRGLAGDQETQYF TGTGCCAGCTCCCTGCGTGGACTAGCGGGGGATCAAGAGACCCAGTACTTC
14 TRBJ2-1 TRBV28 . TRBD2 CASSTIGGATEQFF TGTGCCAGCAGTACCATCGGGGGGGCCACTGAGCAGTTCTTC
13 TRBJ1-2 TRBV3-1/TRBV3-2 . . CASSQTGNYGYTF TGTGCCAGCAGCCAAACAGGGAACTATGGCTACACCTTC
14 TRBJ1-2 TRBV27 . TRBD1 CASSRQGAHYGYTF TGTGCCAGCAGTCGACAGGGGGCACACTATGGCTACACCTTC
16 TRBJ1-1 TRBV5-1 . TRBD1 CASSYGTGGFNTEAFF TGCGCCAGCAGCTACGGGACAGGGGGCTTCAACACTGAAGCTTTCTTT
14 TRBJ1-1 TRBV27 few . CASSFRQYSTEAFF TGTGCCAGCAGTTTTCGACAGTACAGCACTGAAGCTTTCTTT
15 TRBJ1-6 TRBV6-5 . . CASSYSARANSPLHF TGTGCCAGCAGTTACTCAGCGCGGGCAAATTCACCCCTCCACTTT
15 TRBJ2-1 TRBV19 once TRBD1 CASSRGQGSINEQFF TGTGCCAGTAGTAGGGGACAGGGAAGTATCAATGAGCAGTTCTTC
12 TRBJ1-2 TRBV6-5 . TRBD1 CASSFRDSSYTF TGTGCCAGCAGTTTCCGGGACAGCTCCTACACCTTC
15 TRBJ2-5 TRBV6-5 once TRBD1 CASSKPLTGAVAQYF TGTGCCAGCAGTAAACCATTGACAGGGGCCGTGGCCCAGTACTTC
15 TRBJ2-3 TRBV7-3 . . CASSPYRGAKDTQYF TGTGCCAGCAGCCCGTACCGGGGGGCCAAAGATACGCAGTATTTT
12 TRBJ1-1 TRBV7-9 . . CASSPSGTEAFF TGTGCCAGCAGCCCGTCCGGTACTGAAGCTTTCTTT
16 TRBJ2-7 TRBV3-1/TRBV3-2 . . CASSQGLNSGGYEQYF TGTGCCAGCAGCCAAGGCTTAAATAGCGGTGGCTACGAGCAGTACTTC
12 TRBJ1-2 TRBV3-1/TRBV3-2 . . CASSQVEGGYTF TGTGCCAGCAGCCAAGTGGAGGGAGGCTACACCTTC
13 TRBJ1-2 TRBV25-1 . . CASSEGDWYGYTF TGTGCCAGCAGTGAAGGTGACTGGTATGGCTACACCTTC
17 TRBJ1-2 TRBV14 . . CASSQVGGAGGPYGYTF TGTGCCAGCAGCCAAGTCGGCGGGGCAGGAGGGCCTTATGGCTACACCTTC
16 TRBJ2-2 TRBV10-3 . . CAISEGGISDTGELFF TGTGCCATCAGTGAGGGAGGGATCAGTGACACCGGGGAGCTGTTTTTT
14 TRBJ2-1 TRBV6-1 . . CASSEMFRYNEQFF TGTGCCAGCAGTGAAATGTTCAGATACAATGAGCAGTTCTTC
15 TRBJ2-3 TRBV9 . TRBD2 CASSSSGGRTDTQYF TGTGCCAGCAGCTCTTCCGGGGGGAGAACAGATACGCAGTATTTT
15 TRBJ1-4 TRBV11-2 once . CASSSSSWGNEKLFF TGTGCCAGCAGCTCCTCATCTTGGGGCAATGAAAAACTGTTTTTT
14 TRBJ1-2 TRBV5-1 . TRBD1 CASTSERQGYGYTF TGCGCCAGCACCTCCGAGAGACAGGGATATGGCTACACCTTC
13 TRBJ1-4 TRBV30 . . CAWSGRENEKLFF TGTGCCTGGAGTGGCAGGGAAAATGAAAAACTGTTTTTT
15 TRBJ1-3 TRBV11-2 few . CASSPTTGRGNTIYF TGTGCCAGCAGCCCAACTACGGGTCGCGGAAACACCATATATTTT
16 TRBJ1-4 TRBV5-4 . TRBD1 CASSRDSFATNEKLFF TGTGCCAGCAGCCGGGACAGCTTTGCAACTAATGAAAAACTGTTTTTT
13 TRBJ2-3 TRBV2 . TRBD1 CASMRQGSDTQYF TGTGCCAGCATGCGACAGGGGTCAGATACGCAGTATTTT
16 TRBJ2-3 TRBV5-6 . TRBD2 CASSLDSGGTWDTQYF TGTGCCAGCAGCTTGGATAGCGGGGGAACGTGGGATACGCAGTATTTT
15 TRBJ2-7 TRBV13 . TRBD2 CASSQTSGETYEQYF TGTGCCAGCAGCCAGACTAGCGGGGAAACCTACGAGCAGTACTTC
15 TRBJ2-7 TRBV19 . . CASSKTGGFSYEQYF TGTGCCAGTAGTAAAACGGGGGGCTTCTCCTACGAGCAGTACTTC
15 TRBJ1-6 TRBV6-6 few . CASSRSSQTNSPLHF TGTGCCAGCAGCCGGAGCAGTCAGACTAATTCACCCCTCCACTTT
13 TRBJ1-6 TRBV12-3/TRBV12-4 . TRBD1 CASSLTGRSPLHF TGTGCCAGCAGTTTGACAGGGCGGTCACCCCTCCACTTT
14 TRBJ1-1 TRBV10-3 . TRBD1 CATLGGTGGFEAFF TGTGCCACCCTCGGCGGGACAGGGGGCTTTGAAGCTTTCTTT
17 TRBJ1-3 TRBV7-8 . . CASSLRRYSLVRDTIYF TGTGCCAGCAGCTTACGGCGGTATTCTCTTGTGCGAGACACCATATATTTT
15 TRBJ2-2 TRBV3-1/TRBV3-2 . TRBD2 CASSQDRGDTGELFF TGTGCCAGCAGCCAAGACCGGGGGGACACCGGGGAGCTGTTTTTT
16 TRBJ2-7 TRBV11-2 . TRBD2 CASSLRVAGGPYEQYF TGTGCCAGCAGCCTGCGAGTAGCGGGGGGACCCTACGAGCAGTACTTC
14 TRBJ2-7 TRBV5-1 few TRBD1 CASSSGQGEHEQYF TGCGCCAGCAGCTCAGGACAGGGAGAGCACGAGCAGTACTTC
14 TRBJ1-2 TRBV18 few . CASSPNSQEYGYTF TGTGCCAGCTCACCAAACTCTCAAGAATATGGCTACACCTTC
14 TRBJ2-7 TRBV28 . TRBD1 CASSTAGQGDEQYF TGTGCCAGCAGTACCGCGGGACAGGGTGACGAGCAGTACTTC
13 TRBJ1-5 TRBV7-2 once TRBD1 CASSRDSGQPQHF TGTGCCAGCAGCCGGGACAGCGGTCAGCCCCAGCATTTT
16 TRBJ2-3 TRBV7-9 . . CASSLSQGRVQDTQYF TGTGCCAGCAGCTTAAGTCAGGGAAGAGTTCAAGATACGCAGTATTTT
16 TRBJ1-5 TRBV19 . TRBD1 CASSIPGGGNYQPQHF TGTGCCAGTAGTATACCAGGGGGTGGTAATTATCAGCCCCAGCATTTT
13 TRBJ2-7 TRBV27 . TRBD1 CASIRTGTYEQYF TGTGCCAGCATCAGGACAGGAACCTACGAGCAGTACTTC
12 TRBJ2-7 TRBV6-6 once . CASSKPSYEQYF TGTGCCAGCAGCAAGCCCTCTTACGAGCAGTACTTC
14 TRBJ2-1 TRBV18 . TRBD2 CASAGLAAYNEQFF TGTGCCAGCGCCGGACTAGCGGCCTACAATGAGCAGTTCTTC
14 TRBJ1-2 TRBV5-1 . . CASSPRTVNYGYTF TGCGCCAGCAGCCCGAGGACAGTTAACTATGGCTACACCTTC
14 TRBJ1-2 TRBV19 . . CASSAQVWNYGYTF TGTGCCAGTAGTGCACAGGTGTGGAACTATGGCTACACCTTC
15 TRBJ1-1 TRBV19 . TRBD1 CASNIPNRGNTEAFF TGTGCCAGTAACATCCCGAACAGGGGGAACACTGAAGCTTTCTTT
11 TRBJ1-1 TRBV7-9 . . CASTARDEAFF TGTGCCAGCACCGCCCGGGATGAAGCTTTCTTT
14 TRBJ1-5 TRBV2 . . CASRDGQYNQPQHF TGTGCCAGCAGGGACGGACAGTACAATCAGCCCCAGCATTTT
14 TRBJ2-7 TRBV9 . TRBD1 CASSTRDRALWAYF TGTGCCAGCAGCACCCGGGACAGGGCACTATGGGCGTACTTC
14 TRBJ2-3 TRBV5-4 . . CASSKGTSTDTQYF TGTGCCAGCAGCAAGGGGACTAGCACAGATACGCAGTATTTT
17 TRBJ1-1 TRBV4-1 . . CASSSRDGGARNTEAFF TGCGCCAGCAGCTCAAGGGATGGGGGGGCACGGAACACTGAAGCTTTCTTT
17 TRBJ2-3 TRBV5-1 . TRBD2 CASSLASSGRSPNTQYF TGCGCCAGCAGCTTGGCCTCCAGCGGGAGGAGCCCTAATACGCAGTATTTT